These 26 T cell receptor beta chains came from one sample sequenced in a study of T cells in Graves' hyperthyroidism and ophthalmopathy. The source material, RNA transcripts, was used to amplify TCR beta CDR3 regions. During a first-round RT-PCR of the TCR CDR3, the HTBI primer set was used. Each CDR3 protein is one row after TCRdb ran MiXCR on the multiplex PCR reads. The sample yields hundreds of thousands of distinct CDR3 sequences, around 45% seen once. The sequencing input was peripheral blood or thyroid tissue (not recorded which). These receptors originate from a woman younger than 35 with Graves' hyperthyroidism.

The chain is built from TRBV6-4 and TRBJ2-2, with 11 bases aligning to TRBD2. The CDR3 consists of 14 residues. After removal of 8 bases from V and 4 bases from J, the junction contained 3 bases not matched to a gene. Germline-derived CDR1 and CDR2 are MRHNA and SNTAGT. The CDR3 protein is CASEGTSGTGELFF. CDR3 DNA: TGTGCCAGCGAGGGGACTAGCGGCACCGGGGAGCTGTTTTTT.

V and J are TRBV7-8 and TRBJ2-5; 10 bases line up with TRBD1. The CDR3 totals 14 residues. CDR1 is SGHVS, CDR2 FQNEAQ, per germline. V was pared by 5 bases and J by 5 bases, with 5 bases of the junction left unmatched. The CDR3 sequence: CASSGTGAEETQYF. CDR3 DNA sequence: TGTGCCAGCAGCGGGACAGGGGCTGAGGAGACCCAGTACTTC.

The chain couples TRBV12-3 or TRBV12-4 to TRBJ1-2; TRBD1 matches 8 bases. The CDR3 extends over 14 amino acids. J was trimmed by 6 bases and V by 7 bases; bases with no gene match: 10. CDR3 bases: TGTGCCAGCAACCCAGCGGGACAGGAGAATGGCTACACCTTC. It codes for CASNPAGQENGYTF.

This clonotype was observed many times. Written as DNA, the CDR3 is TGTGCCATCAGTGAGCTCGCGTCGAACACCGGGGAGCTGTTTTTT. Its protein product is CAISELASNTGELFF. V gene TRBV10-3 combines with J gene TRBJ2-2; no definite D call. Germline CDR1 ENHRY, CDR2 SYGVKD. V dropped 2 bases and J dropped 0 bases, with 7 bases sitting between them. The CDR3 totals 15 residues.

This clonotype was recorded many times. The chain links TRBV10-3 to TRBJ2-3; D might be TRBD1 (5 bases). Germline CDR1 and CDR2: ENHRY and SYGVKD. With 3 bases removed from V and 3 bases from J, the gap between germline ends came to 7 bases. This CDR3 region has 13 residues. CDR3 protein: CAISEGETDTQYF. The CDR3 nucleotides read TGTGCCATCAGTGAAGGGGAAACAGATACGCAGTATTTT.

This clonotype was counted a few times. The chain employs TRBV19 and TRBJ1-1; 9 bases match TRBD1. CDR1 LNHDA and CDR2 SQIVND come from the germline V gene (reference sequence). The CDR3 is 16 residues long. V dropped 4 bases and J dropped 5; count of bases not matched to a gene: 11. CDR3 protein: CASSTRQGVRRTEAFF. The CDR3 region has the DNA TGTGCCAGTAGTACCCGACAGGGGGTCCGGAGGACTGAAGCTTTCTTT.

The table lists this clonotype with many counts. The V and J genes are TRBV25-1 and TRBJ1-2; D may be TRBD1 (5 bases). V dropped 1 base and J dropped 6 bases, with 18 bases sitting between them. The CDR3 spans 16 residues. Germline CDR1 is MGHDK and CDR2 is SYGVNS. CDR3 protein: CASSESLGQGYDGYTF. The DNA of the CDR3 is TGTGCCAGCAGTGAATCCCTCGGGCAGGGTTATGATGGCTACACCTTC.

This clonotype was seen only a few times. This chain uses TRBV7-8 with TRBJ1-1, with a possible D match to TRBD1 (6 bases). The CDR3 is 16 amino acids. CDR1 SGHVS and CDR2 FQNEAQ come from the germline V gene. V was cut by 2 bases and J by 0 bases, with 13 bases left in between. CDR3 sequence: CASSLWGGSLNTEAFF. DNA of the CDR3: TGTGCCAGCAGCTTATGGGGGGGCTCTCTGAACACTGAAGCTTTCTTT.

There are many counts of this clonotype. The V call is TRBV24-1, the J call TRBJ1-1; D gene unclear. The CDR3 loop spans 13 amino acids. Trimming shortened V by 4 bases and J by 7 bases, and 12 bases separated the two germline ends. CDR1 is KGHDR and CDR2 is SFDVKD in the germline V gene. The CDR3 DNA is TGTGCCACCAGTGACCCTGGACGGCTTGAAGCTTTCTTT. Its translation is CATSDPGRLEAFF.

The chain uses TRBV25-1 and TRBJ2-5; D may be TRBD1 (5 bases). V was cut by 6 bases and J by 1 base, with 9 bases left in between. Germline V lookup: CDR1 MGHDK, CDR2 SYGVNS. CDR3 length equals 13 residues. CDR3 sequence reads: CASRPGPQETQYF. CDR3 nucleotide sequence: TGTGCCAGCAGACCAGGGCCCCAAGAGACCCAGTACTTC. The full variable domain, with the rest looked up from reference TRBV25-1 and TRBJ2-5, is EADIYQTPRYLVIGTGKKITLECSQTMGHDKMYWYQQDPGMELHLIHYSYGVNSTEKGDLSSESTVSRIRTEHFPLTLESARPSHTSQYLCASRPGPQETQYFGPGTRLLVL.

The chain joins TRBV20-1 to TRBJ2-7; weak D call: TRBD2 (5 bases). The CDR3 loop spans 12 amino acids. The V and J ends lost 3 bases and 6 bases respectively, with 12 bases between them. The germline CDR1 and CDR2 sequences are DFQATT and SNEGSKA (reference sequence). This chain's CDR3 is CSARGPDFEQYF. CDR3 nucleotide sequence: TGCAGTGCTAGGGGCCCGGACTTCGAGCAGTACTTC.

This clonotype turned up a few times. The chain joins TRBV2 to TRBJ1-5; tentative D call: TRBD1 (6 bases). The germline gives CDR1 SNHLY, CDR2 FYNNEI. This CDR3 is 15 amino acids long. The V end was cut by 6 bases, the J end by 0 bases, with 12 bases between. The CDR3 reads CASSRDNLSNQPQHF. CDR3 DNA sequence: TGTGCCAGCAGCCGGGACAATCTTAGCAATCAGCCCCAGCATTTT.

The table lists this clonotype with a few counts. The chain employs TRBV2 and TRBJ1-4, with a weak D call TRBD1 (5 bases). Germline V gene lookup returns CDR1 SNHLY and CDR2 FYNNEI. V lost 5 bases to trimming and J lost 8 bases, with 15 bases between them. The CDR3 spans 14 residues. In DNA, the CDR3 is TGTGCCAGCAGTTTGGCGCAGGGAAAAGAAAAACTGTTTTTT. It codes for CASSLAQGKEKLFF.

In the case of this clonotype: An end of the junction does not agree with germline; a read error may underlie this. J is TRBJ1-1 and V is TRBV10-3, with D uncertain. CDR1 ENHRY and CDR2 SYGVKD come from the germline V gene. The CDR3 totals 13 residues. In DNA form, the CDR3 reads TGTGCCAGCAGTGAAGTTCGTAACACTGAAGCTTTCTTT. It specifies CASSEVRNTEAFF.

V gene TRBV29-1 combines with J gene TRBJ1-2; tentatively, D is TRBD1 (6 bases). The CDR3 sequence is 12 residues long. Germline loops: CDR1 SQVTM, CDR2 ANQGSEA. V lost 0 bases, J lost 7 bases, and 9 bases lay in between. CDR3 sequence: CSVEETGTGYTF. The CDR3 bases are TGCAGCGTTGAAGAAACAGGGACTGGCTACACCTTC.

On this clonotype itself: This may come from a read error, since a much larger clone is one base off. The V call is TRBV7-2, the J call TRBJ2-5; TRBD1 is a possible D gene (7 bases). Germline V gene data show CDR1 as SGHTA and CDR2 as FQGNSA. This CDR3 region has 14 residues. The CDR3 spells CASRTQGSGEAQYF. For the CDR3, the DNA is TGTGCCAGCAGAACACAGGGGTCGGGAGAGGCCCAGTACTTC.

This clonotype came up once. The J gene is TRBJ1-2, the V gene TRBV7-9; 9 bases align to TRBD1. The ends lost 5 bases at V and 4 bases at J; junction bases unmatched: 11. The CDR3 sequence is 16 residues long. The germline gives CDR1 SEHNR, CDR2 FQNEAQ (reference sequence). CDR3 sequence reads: CASSQDTGGRGYGYTF. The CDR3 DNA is TGTGCCAGCAGCCAAGACACAGGGGGCCGTGGCTATGGCTACACCTTC.

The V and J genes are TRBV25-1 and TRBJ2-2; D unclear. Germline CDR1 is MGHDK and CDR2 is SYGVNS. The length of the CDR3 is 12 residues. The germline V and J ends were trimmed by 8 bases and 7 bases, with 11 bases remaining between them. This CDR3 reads CASGKIVGELFF. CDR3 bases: TGTGCCAGCGGAAAGATAGTCGGGGAGCTGTTTTTT. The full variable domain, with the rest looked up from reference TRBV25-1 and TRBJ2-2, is EADIYQTPRYLVIGTGKKITLECSQTMGHDKMYWYQQDPGMELHLIHYSYGVNSTEKGDLSSESTVSRIRTEHFPLTLESARPSHTSQYLCASGKIVGELFFGEGSRLTVL.

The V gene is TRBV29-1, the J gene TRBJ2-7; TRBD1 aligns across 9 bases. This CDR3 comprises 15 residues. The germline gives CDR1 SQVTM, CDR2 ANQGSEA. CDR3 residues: CSAKDFDRGSYEQYF. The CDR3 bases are TGCAGTGCTAAAGATTTCGACAGGGGGAGTTACGAGCAGTACTTC.

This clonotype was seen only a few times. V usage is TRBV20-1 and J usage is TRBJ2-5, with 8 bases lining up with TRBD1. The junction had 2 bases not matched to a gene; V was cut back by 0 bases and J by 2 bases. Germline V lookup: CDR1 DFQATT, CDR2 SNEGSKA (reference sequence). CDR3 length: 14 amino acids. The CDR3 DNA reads TGCAGTGCTAGAGATGGGACAGGTCAAGAGACCCAGTACTTC. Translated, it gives CSARDGTGQETQYF.

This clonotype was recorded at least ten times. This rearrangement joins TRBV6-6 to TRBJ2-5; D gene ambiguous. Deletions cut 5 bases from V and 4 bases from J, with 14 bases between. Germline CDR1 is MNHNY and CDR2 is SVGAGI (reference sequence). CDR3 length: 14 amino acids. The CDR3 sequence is CASSEVVRGETQYF. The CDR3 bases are TGTGCCAGCAGTGAAGTAGTTAGAGGAGAGACCCAGTACTTC.

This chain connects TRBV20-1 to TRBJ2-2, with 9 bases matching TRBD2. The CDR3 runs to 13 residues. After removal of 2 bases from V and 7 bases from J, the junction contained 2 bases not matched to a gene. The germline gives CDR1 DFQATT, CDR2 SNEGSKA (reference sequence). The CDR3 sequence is CSARLSGSGELFF. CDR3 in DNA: TGCAGTGCTAGACTTAGCGGGAGCGGGGAGCTGTTTTTT.

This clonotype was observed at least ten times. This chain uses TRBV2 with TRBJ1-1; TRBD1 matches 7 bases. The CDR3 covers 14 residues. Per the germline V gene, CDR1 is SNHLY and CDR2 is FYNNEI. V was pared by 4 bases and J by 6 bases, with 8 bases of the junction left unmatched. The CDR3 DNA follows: TGTGCCAGCAGTGCCCAGAGGGACAGCCCTGAAGCTTTCTTT. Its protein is CASSAQRDSPEAFF.

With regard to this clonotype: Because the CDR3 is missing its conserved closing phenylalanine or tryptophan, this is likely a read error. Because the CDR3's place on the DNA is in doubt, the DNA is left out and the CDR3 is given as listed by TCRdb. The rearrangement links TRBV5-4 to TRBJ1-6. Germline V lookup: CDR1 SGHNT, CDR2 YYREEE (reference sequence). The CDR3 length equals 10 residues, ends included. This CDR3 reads CASSLTPAHL.

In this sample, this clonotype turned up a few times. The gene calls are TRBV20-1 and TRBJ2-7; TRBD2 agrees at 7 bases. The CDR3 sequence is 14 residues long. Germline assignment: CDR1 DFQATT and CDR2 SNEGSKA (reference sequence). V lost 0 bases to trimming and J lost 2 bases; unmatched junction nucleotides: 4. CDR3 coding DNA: TGCAGTGCTAGAGATCAGCTAGCGGCCTACGAGCAGTACTTC. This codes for CSARDQLAAYEQYF.

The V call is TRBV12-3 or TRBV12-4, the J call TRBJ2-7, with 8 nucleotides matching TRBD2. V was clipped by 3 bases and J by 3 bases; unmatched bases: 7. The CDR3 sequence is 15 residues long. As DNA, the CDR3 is TGTGCCAGCAGTTTTCACCAAGGGACTAGCTACGAGCAGTACTTC. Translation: CASSFHQGTSYEQYF.